The rows below give T cell receptor beta chains drawn from one sample of a study of blood T cells in healthy people across ages. One entry per CDR3 protein results from TCRdb running MiXCR on the 5' RACE reads. This table holds about 730,000 distinct CDR3 sequences, roughly 45% found once. Specimen: blood. The receptors shown here come from a woman aged 55-75 years in good health. CDR3s include the opening cysteine and the closing phenylalanine or tryptophan. Each record gives: V gene, clone size, CDR3 length, D gene, J gene, CDR3 protein, CDR3 DNA. A D gene is named only where the DNA matches it firmly. Part of the rows lack a size; the others show once, few, many or a class for expanded clones.

V gene: TRBV6-6
clone size: many
CDR3 length: 13
D gene: TRBD1
J gene: TRBJ2-7
CDR3 protein: CASSRTGTYEQYF
CDR3 DNA: TGTGCCAGCAGTCGGACAGGTACCTACGAGCAGTACTTC

V gene: TRBV20-1
clone size: -
CDR3 length: 15
D gene: TRBD1
J gene: TRBJ2-1
CDR3 protein: CSASLTGSSYNEQFF
CDR3 DNA: TGCAGTGCTAGCTTGACAGGGTCATCGTACAATGAGCAGTTCTTC

V gene: TRBV27
clone size: many
CDR3 length: 12
D gene: -
J gene: TRBJ1-2
CDR3 protein: CASSRGDYGYTF
CDR3 DNA: TGTGCCAGCAGTCGAGGCGACTATGGCTACACCTTC

V gene: TRBV27
clone size: -
CDR3 length: 14
D gene: -
J gene: TRBJ1-5
CDR3 protein: CASSFSGEVQPQHF
CDR3 DNA: TGTGCCAGCAGTTTCTCTGGGGAGGTACAGCCCCAGCATTTT

V gene: TRBV5-1
clone size: many
CDR3 length: 14
D gene: -
J gene: TRBJ2-5
CDR3 protein: CASSLQFAGETQYF
CDR3 DNA: TGCGCCAGCAGCTTGCAATTTGCCGGGGAGACCCAGTACTTC

V gene: TRBV20-1
clone size: -
CDR3 length: 13
D gene: TRBD2
J gene: TRBJ2-7
CDR3 protein: CSARSLAGYEQYF
CDR3 DNA: TGCAGTGCTAGGTCACTAGCGGGCTACGAGCAGTACTTC

V gene: TRBV9
clone size: -
CDR3 length: 15
D gene: -
J gene: TRBJ2-7
CDR3 protein: CASSPRDTISYEQYF
CDR3 DNA: TGTGCCAGCAGCCCAAGGGACACTATCTCCTACGAGCAGTACTTC

V gene: TRBV29-1
clone size: few
CDR3 length: 14
D gene: -
J gene: TRBJ2-3
CDR3 protein: CSFTMGVSTDTQYF
CDR3 DNA: TGCAGCTTCACCATGGGGGTGAGCACAGATACGCAGTATTTT

V gene: TRBV27
clone size: many
CDR3 length: 14
D gene: -
J gene: TRBJ2-2
CDR3 protein: CASSGTVDTGELFF
CDR3 DNA: TGTGCCAGCAGCGGTACGGTAGACACCGGGGAGCTGTTTTTT

V gene: TRBV5-1
clone size: -
CDR3 length: 13
D gene: -
J gene: TRBJ2-4
CDR3 protein: CASSLAPRDIQYF
CDR3 DNA: TGCGCCAGCAGCCTTGCCCCCAGGGACATTCAGTACTTC

V gene: TRBV6-2/TRBV6-3
clone size: -
CDR3 length: 15
D gene: -
J gene: TRBJ1-1
CDR3 protein: CASRGLDGRNTEAFF
CDR3 DNA: TGTGCCAGCAGGGGTTTGGACGGGAGGAACACTGAAGCTTTCTTT

V gene: TRBV15
clone size: few
CDR3 length: 18
D gene: TRBD2
J gene: TRBJ2-3
CDR3 protein: CATSRGERLAGITDTQYF
CDR3 DNA: TGTGCCACCAGCAGAGGGGAGAGACTAGCGGGGATCACAGATACGCAGTATTTT

V gene: TRBV10-3
clone size: few
CDR3 length: 12
D gene: TRBD1
J gene: TRBJ1-2
CDR3 protein: CAITRTGDGYTF
CDR3 DNA: TGTGCCATCACCAGGACAGGGGATGGCTACACCTTC

V gene: TRBV4-3
clone size: -
CDR3 length: 14
D gene: -
J gene: TRBJ2-5
CDR3 protein: CASSRDSRGETQYF
CDR3 DNA: TGCGCCAGCAGCCGAGATAGCAGGGGCGAGACCCAGTACTTC

V gene: TRBV10-3
clone size: few
CDR3 length: 13
D gene: TRBD2
J gene: TRBJ2-3
CDR3 protein: CATRAGESDTQYF
CDR3 DNA: TGTGCCACCAGAGCGGGAGAATCAGATACGCAGTATTTT

V gene: TRBV20-1
clone size: -
CDR3 length: 13
D gene: -
J gene: TRBJ1-1
CDR3 protein: CSATTGGNTEAFF
CDR3 DNA: TGCAGTGCCACAACGGGGGGGAACACTGAAGCTTTCTTT

V gene: TRBV28
clone size: -
CDR3 length: 20
D gene: TRBD1
J gene: TRBJ2-5
CDR3 protein: CASSSSRDRVSNRVYNEQYF
CDR3 DNA: TGTGCCAGCAGTTCGTCCCGGGACAGGGTGTCAAATCGGGTCTACAATGAGCAGTACTTC

V gene: TRBV20-1
clone size: -
CDR3 length: 15
D gene: -
J gene: TRBJ2-7
CDR3 protein: CSASGHSSRAREQYF
CDR3 DNA: TGCAGTGCTAGCGGGCATTCATCACGAGCTCGCGAGCAGTACTTC

V gene: TRBV11-1
clone size: many
CDR3 length: 15
D gene: -
J gene: TRBJ2-6
CDR3 protein: CASSHLESGANVLTF
CDR3 DNA: TGTGCCAGCAGCCACCTAGAGTCTGGGGCCAACGTCCTGACTTTC

V gene: TRBV20-1
clone size: -
CDR3 length: 15
D gene: TRBD2
J gene: TRBJ2-7
CDR3 protein: CSAPTSGSSYNEQYF
CDR3 DNA: TGCAGTGCCCCGACTAGCGGGAGCTCCTACAATGAGCAGTACTTC

V gene: TRBV27
clone size: few
CDR3 length: 16
D gene: -
J gene: TRBJ1-2
CDR3 protein: CASSSTPKTGNYGYTF
CDR3 DNA: TGTGCCAGCAGTTCCACCCCGAAAACAGGGAACTATGGCTACACCTTC

V gene: TRBV9
clone size: many
CDR3 length: 18
D gene: -
J gene: TRBJ2-5
CDR3 protein: CASSEGRIGETNKETQYF
CDR3 DNA: TGTGCCAGCAGCGAAGGGAGAATCGGAGAGACCAACAAAGAGACCCAGTACTTC

V gene: TRBV3-1
clone size: -
CDR3 length: 16
D gene: -
J gene: TRBJ1-2
CDR3 protein: CASSQEYVIRDYGYTF
CDR3 DNA: TGTGCCAGCAGCCAAGAATATGTGATCCGTGACTATGGCTACACCTTC

V gene: TRBV7-2
clone size: many
CDR3 length: 15
D gene: -
J gene: TRBJ2-1
CDR3 protein: CASTDGGEAYNEQFF
CDR3 DNA: TGTGCCAGCACCGACGGGGGCGAAGCCTACAATGAGCAGTTCTTC

V gene: TRBV12-3/TRBV12-4
clone size: -
CDR3 length: 14
D gene: -
J gene: TRBJ1-1
CDR3 protein: CASTTGTVDTEAFF
CDR3 DNA: TGTGCCAGCACAACGGGGACCGTTGACACTGAAGCTTTCTTT

V gene: TRBV5-1
clone size: -
CDR3 length: 15
D gene: TRBD1
J gene: TRBJ1-5
CDR3 protein: CASSLSGTGNQPQHF
CDR3 DNA: TGTGCCAGCAGTTTATCCGGGACAGGCAATCAGCCCCAGCATTTT

V gene: TRBV6-2/TRBV6-3
clone size: -
CDR3 length: 18
D gene: TRBD2
J gene: TRBJ2-3
CDR3 protein: CASSFHARSGRDTDTQYF
CDR3 DNA: TGTGCCAGCAGCTTTCACGCACGGAGCGGGAGGGACACAGATACGCAGTATTTT

V gene: TRBV20-1
clone size: few
CDR3 length: 14
D gene: TRBD2
J gene: TRBJ2-3
CDR3 protein: CSPIAGGPPDTQYF
CDR3 DNA: TGCAGTCCAATAGCGGGAGGGCCCCCAGATACGCAGTATTTT

V gene: TRBV18
clone size: -
CDR3 length: 16
D gene: TRBD1
J gene: TRBJ1-5
CDR3 protein: CASSPVGTGSHQPQHF
CDR3 DNA: TGTGCCAGCTCACCAGTAGGGACAGGGTCCCATCAGCCCCAGCATTTT

V gene: TRBV21-1
clone size: few
CDR3 length: 15
D gene: -
J gene: TRBJ1-1
CDR3 protein: CASSIGSLVNTEAFF
CDR3 DNA: TGTGCCAGCAGCATAGGATCTTTAGTGAACACTGAAGCTTTCTTT

V gene: TRBV20-1
clone size: -
CDR3 length: 16
D gene: -
J gene: TRBJ1-4
CDR3 protein: CSASSLGGGLNEKLFF
CDR3 DNA: TGCAGTGCTAGTTCTCTGGGTGGGGGACTTAATGAAAAACTGTTTTTT

V gene: TRBV27
clone size: -
CDR3 length: 13
D gene: -
J gene: TRBJ2-1
CDR3 protein: CASRGPSRGEQFF
CDR3 DNA: TGTGCCAGCAGAGGACCCAGCCGGGGGGAGCAGTTCTTC

V gene: TRBV5-1
clone size: -
CDR3 length: 14
D gene: -
J gene: TRBJ2-5
CDR3 protein: CASSLEVVADEQYF
CDR3 DNA: TGCGCCAGCAGCTTGGAAGTGGTAGCGGATGAGCAGTACTTC

V gene: TRBV12-3/TRBV12-4
clone size: -
CDR3 length: 15
D gene: TRBD2
J gene: TRBJ2-3
CDR3 protein: CASSQPSGNTDTQYF
CDR3 DNA: TGTGCCAGCAGTCAGCCTAGCGGGAACACAGATACGCAGTATTTT

V gene: TRBV3-1
clone size: -
CDR3 length: 16
D gene: TRBD2
J gene: TRBJ2-7
CDR3 protein: CAGSQPTSGSSYEQYF
CDR3 DNA: TGTGCCGGCAGCCAGCCCACTAGCGGGAGCTCCTACGAGCAGTACTTC

V gene: TRBV29-1
clone size: few
CDR3 length: 14
D gene: -
J gene: TRBJ1-2
CDR3 protein: CSVEGGQSTYGYTF
CDR3 DNA: TGCAGCGTTGAGGGAGGACAGAGTACCTATGGCTACACCTTC

V gene: TRBV27
clone size: -
CDR3 length: 14
D gene: TRBD2
J gene: TRBJ2-7
CDR3 protein: CASSFLGTSAEQYF
CDR3 DNA: TGTGCCAGCAGTTTTTTAGGGACTAGCGCCGAGCAGTACTTC

V gene: TRBV12-3/TRBV12-4
clone size: -
CDR3 length: 13
D gene: -
J gene: TRBJ2-3
CDR3 protein: CASSFESTDAQYF
CDR3 DNA: TGTGCCAGCAGTTTTGAGAGTACAGATGCGCAGTATTTT

V gene: TRBV4-2
clone size: few
CDR3 length: 18
D gene: TRBD1
J gene: TRBJ1-5
CDR3 protein: CASSQDLGGDGDRQPQHF
CDR3 DNA: TGTGCCAGCAGCCAAGATCTCGGTGGGGATGGGGACAGACAGCCCCAGCATTTT

V gene: TRBV24-1
clone size: -
CDR3 length: 16
D gene: -
J gene: TRBJ2-1
CDR3 protein: CATSDTGAWEATEQFF
CDR3 DNA: TGTGCCACCAGTGATACGGGAGCGTGGGAGGCTACTGAGCAGTTCTTC

V gene: TRBV4-2
clone size: -
CDR3 length: 15
D gene: -
J gene: TRBJ1-1
CDR3 protein: CASSQDRGVNTEAFF
CDR3 DNA: TGTGCCAGCAGCCAAGATCGGGGGGTGAACACTGAAGCTTTCTTT

V gene: TRBV20-1
clone size: -
CDR3 length: 16
D gene: -
J gene: TRBJ2-1
CDR3 protein: CSARDHRPAGYNEQFF
CDR3 DNA: TGCAGTGCTAGAGACCATCGACCAGCAGGCTACAATGAGCAGTTCTTC

V gene: TRBV6-1
clone size: -
CDR3 length: 14
D gene: -
J gene: TRBJ2-1
CDR3 protein: CASRPGQRGDERFF
CDR3 DNA: TGTGCCAGCCGACCCGGACAGCGTGGTGATGAGCGGTTCTTC

V gene: TRBV20-1
clone size: few
CDR3 length: 14
D gene: -
J gene: TRBJ1-5
CDR3 protein: CSALRDGPTRPQHF
CDR3 DNA: TGCAGTGCCTTGAGGGACGGCCCCACGCGGCCCCAGCATTTT

V gene: TRBV7-6
clone size: -
CDR3 length: 18
D gene: -
J gene: TRBJ2-3
CDR3 protein: CASSLGKLATSPWDTQYF
CDR3 DNA: TGTGCCAGCAGCTTAGGAAAGTTGGCGACGTCACCGTGGGATACGCAGTATTTT

V gene: TRBV4-2
clone size: -
CDR3 length: 16
D gene: -
J gene: TRBJ2-7
CDR3 protein: CASSQGTGTGVDEQYF
CDR3 DNA: TGTGCCAGCAGCCAAGGGACCGGGACGGGGGTGGACGAGCAGTACTTC

V gene: TRBV20-1
clone size: -
CDR3 length: 14
D gene: -
J gene: TRBJ1-5
CDR3 protein: CSASLPGTAGPQHF
CDR3 DNA: TGCAGTGCTAGTTTGCCCGGGACGGCAGGCCCCCAGCATTTT